This T cell receptor (beta chain) was documented in a study of blood T cell repertoires in COVID-19. Turning to the study itself: Sites across the United States, Italy and Spain contributed samples from acute and convalescent COVID-19. T cells, B-cell-depleted T cells, or PBMCs provided the cDNA or gDNA that served as material.

In the authors' methods: From reference gene primer amplification, estimates of nucleated cell counts were derived. Sequencing was performed with immunoSEQ multiplex PCR; in TCRdb, only in-frame clones are kept and a portion is missing. V, J and clone size were drawn from that table, and D and trimming were deduced from the DNA. The table includes roughly 440,000 clones, roughly 88% detected once. CDR1 MRHNA and CDR2 SNTAGT come from the germline V gene. The V end lost 3 bases, the J end lost 4 bases, and 13 bases lay between the germline ends. The CDR3 extends over 15 amino acids. V is TRBV6-4 and J is TRBJ1-5, with D perhaps matching TRBD1 (5 bases). The TCR originated in a woman aged 45-65 years with COVID-19, enrolled during active disease. Source material: peripheral blood. CDR3: CASSESARENQPQHF. For the CDR3, the DNA is TGTGCCAGCAGTGAATCTGCCAGGGAAAATCAGCCCCAGCATTTT.